This is a list of T cell receptor beta chains from one sample in a study of PD-1 blockade in mismatch repair-deficient tumors. Sequencing used immunoSEQ multiplex PCR; TCRdb keeps in-frame clones, though not all of them. The sample includes about 120,000 clones, about 88% of them seen just once. The source was peripheral blood, collected 44 weeks after starting pembrolizumab. These receptors came from an adult with mismatch repair-deficient cancer. CDR3s include the opening cysteine and the closing phenylalanine or tryptophan. The D gene is left open where the match is weak. Rows give clone size only sometimes, using once, few, many, or a class for an expanded clone.

clone size	V gene	J gene	D gene	CDR3 DNA	CDR3 protein
.	TRBV19	TRBJ2-1	TRBD2	TGTGCCAGTAGTATTCGGGGGGCTAGCGGGAGATCCGGGCCTTACAATGAGCAGTTCTTC	CASSIRGASGRSGPYNEQFF
.	TRBV6-5	TRBJ2-3	.	TGTGCCAGCAGTTACTCTCCTTCTTACACAGATACGCAGTATTTT	CASSYSPSYTDTQYF
.	TRBV5-1	TRBJ1-1	TRBD1	TGCGCCAGCAGCTTGCCACAGGGGAAAAACACTGAAGCTTTCTTT	CASSLPQGKNTEAFF
.	TRBV19	TRBJ2-3	.	TGTGCCAGTAGAACGGCGGTAACAGATACGCAGTATTTT	CASRTAVTDTQYF
.	TRBV4-1	TRBJ2-7	.	TGCGCCAGCAGCCAAAGCCCAGGATCCGAGCAGTACTTC	CASSQSPGSEQYF
.	TRBV28	TRBJ1-1	.	TGTGCCAGCAGTCAGGGAGTGAACACTGAAGCTTTCTTT	CASSQGVNTEAFF
.	TRBV4-3	TRBJ1-2	.	TGCGCCAGCAGCCAAAGGCGGGGGGGCATCTATGGCTACACCTTC	CASSQRRGGIYGYTF
few	TRBV6-5	TRBJ1-2	.	TGTGCCAGCAGTTCCCGAAGGGTCCTCACTGGGGGCTACACCTTC	CASSSRRVLTGGYTF
.	TRBV20-1	TRBJ1-1	.	TGCAGTGCAGCTCAGGGTCGAGCTTTCTTT	CSAAQGRAFF
once	TRBV23-1	TRBJ2-1	TRBD2	TGCGCCAGCAGTCAATCATCCACGCGGGAGGGTATACTCTACAATGAGCAGTTCTTC	CASSQSSTREGILYNEQFF
.	TRBV7-9	TRBJ2-7	.	TGTGCCAGCAGCTTGGGCGAGTGGGCGGAGAGCTCCTACGAGCAGTACTTC	CASSLGEWAESSYEQYF
.	TRBV27	TRBJ2-7	.	TGTGCCAGCAAATATGACATTCGAAGCTACGAGCAGTACTTC	CASKYDIRSYEQYF
.	TRBV7-9	TRBJ1-5	TRBD1	TGTGCCAGCGGGACAGGGGAGCAGCCCCAGCATTTT	CASGTGEQPQHF
.	TRBV28	TRBJ1-2	.	TGTGCCAGCAGCTCACACGGGGCCCACTATGGCTACACCTTC	CASSSHGAHYGYTF
.	TRBV4-1	TRBJ1-4	TRBD1	TGCGCCAGCAGCCAAGCGTCCGGGACAGGGAATGAAAAACTGTTTTTT	CASSQASGTGNEKLFF
.	TRBV10-2	TRBJ2-1	.	TGCGCCAGCGTACCACGAGGAGGGGGCTCCTACAATGAGCAGTTCTTC	CASVPRGGGSYNEQFF
.	TRBV19	TRBJ2-7	TRBD2	TGTGCCAGTAGTATAAAACGGCTAGCGGTCGGCTACGAGCAGTACTTC	CASSIKRLAVGYEQYF
.	TRBV5-6	TRBJ2-7	.	TGTGCCAGCAGCTTAGGGTTGTTTGGCTCCTACGAGCAGTACTTC	CASSLGLFGSYEQYF
.	TRBV28	TRBJ2-1	TRBD2	TGTGCCAGCAGTTTAGCTCTAGCGGGGAGAATTGGTGAGCAGTTCTTC	CASSLALAGRIGEQFF
.	TRBV7-9	TRBJ2-7	.	TGTGCCAGCAGGGGCGAGGGGGGACCGCAGACCTACGAGCAGTACTTC	CASRGEGGPQTYEQYF
.	TRBV25-1	TRBJ2-5	TRBD1	TGTGCCAGCAGTGAGGACAGGGATCAAGAGACCCAGTACTTC	CASSEDRDQETQYF
.	TRBV2	TRBJ1-1	.	TGTGCCAGCAGATTTCTAATAGGGACGGCGAACACTGAAGCTTTCTTT	CASRFLIGTANTEAFF
.	TRBV6-5	TRBJ1-1	.	TGTGCCAGCAGTTACTCGAGACGGGGGAACACTGAAGCTTTCTTT	CASSYSRRGNTEAFF
.	TRBV5-1	TRBJ2-1	TRBD2	TGCGCCAGCAGTATGCGGGGGACGCCCACGGGCGAGCAGTTCTTC	CASSMRGTPTGEQFF
once	TRBV30	TRBJ1-1	.	TGTGCCACTACGGAGGGGCGCGGGGCTTTCTTT	CATTEGRGAFF
.	TRBV5-1	TRBJ1-2	TRBD1	TGCGCCAGCAACCCGACAGGGAAGGAAAATGGCTACACCTTC	CASNPTGKENGYTF
.	TRBV19	TRBJ1-2	.	TGTGCCAGTAGTGCCCTCGCTTATGGCTACACCTTC	CASSALAYGYTF
.	TRBV5-6	TRBJ2-3	.	TGTGCCAGCAGCTTGGGACCGGGGGCAGATACGCAGTATTTT	CASSLGPGADTQYF
.	TRBV27	TRBJ2-5	.	TGTGCCAGCAGTTTAAGTACACTACAAGAGACCCAGTACTTC	CASSLSTLQETQYF
.	TRBV5-4	TRBJ2-2	.	TGTGCCAGCAGCTTGGCCAACAGGGTCATCACCGGGGAGCTGTTTTTT	CASSLANRVITGELFF
.	TRBV7-8	TRBJ2-7	TRBD2	TGTGCCAGCAGCTTAGTCCGGGAGGGTGGGGTGGAGCAGTACTTC	CASSLVREGGVEQYF
.	TRBV19	TRBJ1-2	.	TGTGCCAGTAGTCTAGACAGGAGCAAACCCGCCCATGGCTACACCTTC	CASSLDRSKPAHGYTF
.	TRBV28	TRBJ2-7	TRBD2	TGTGCCAGCAGTACCCCCGGGAGGGGGTTCTCCTACGAGCAGTACTTC	CASSTPGRGFSYEQYF
.	TRBV10-3	TRBJ2-5	TRBD1	TGTGCCACCCAGACAGGGAAGGAGACCCAGTACTTC	CATQTGKETQYF
.	TRBV9	TRBJ2-2	TRBD2	TGTGCCAGCTCCATTAGCGGGAGGGCCGGGGAGCTGTTTTTT	CASSISGRAGELFF
.	TRBV6-6	TRBJ1-2	TRBD1	TGTGCCAGCAGTACTGACAGGGTCCGTGCCTACACCTTC	CASSTDRVRAYTF
.	TRBV18	TRBJ2-7	.	TGTGCCAGCTCGGATGGGGCAGGATCCTACGAGCAGTACTTC	CASSDGAGSYEQYF
.	TRBV6-5	TRBJ2-7	.	TGTGCCAGCAGTTCGGGTAGGGAGCAGTACTTC	CASSSGREQYF
.	TRBV14	TRBJ2-7	TRBD2	TGTGCCAGCAGCCAAGTGTCTAGCGGGAGGGCCTACGAGCAGTACTTC	CASSQVSSGRAYEQYF
.	TRBV10-3	TRBJ1-3	.	TGTGCCATCAGTGAGTCCCGCGGAAACACCATATATTTT	CAISESRGNTIYF
.	TRBV29-1	TRBJ2-7	TRBD1	TGCAGCGTTGCGGAACAGGGGGCTTACGAGCAGTACTTC	CSVAEQGAYEQYF
.	TRBV15	TRBJ2-3	.	TGTGCCACCGACCCTGGGACGTCCTTAGATACGCAGTATTTT	CATDPGTSLDTQYF
.	TRBV13	TRBJ1-1	.	TGTGCCAGCAGCTCCACTCGGGGAAGAACTGAAGCTTTCTTT	CASSSTRGRTEAFF
.	TRBV5-1	TRBJ2-5	.	TGCGCCAGCAGCTTGGTAGGGGAGACCCAGTACTTC	CASSLVGETQYF
.	TRBV9	TRBJ1-2	.	TGTGCCAGCAGCTATGGGGACATAAAACCCCTAAACTATGGCTACACCTTC	CASSYGDIKPLNYGYTF